This TCR beta chain emerged from a study of regulatory T cells in long-lasting Graves disease. Points from the study as a whole: There was favoring of TRBV28, TRBJ1-2 and TRBJ2-5 in persistent disease.

Time point given: newly diagnosed GD, antithyroid drugs for less than 3 months. After RNA was extracted from PBMCs, the TCR library was made from it. This clonotype was recorded many times. What it recognizes is unknown. Both iRepertoire HTBI primers and Arm-PCR of CDR3 regions were used to build the TCR beta libraries. From the multiplex PCR reads, TCRdb called clonotypes with MiXCR, one entry per CDR3 protein. This table has about 450,000 distinct CDR3 sequences, about 15% appearing once. Germline values: CDR1 SGHKS, CDR2 YYEKEE (reference sequence). The V and J ends lost 4 bases and 0 bases, in that order; junction bases with no gene match: 13. The CDR3 sequence is 17 residues long. Another study also made use of these data, one on T cells in Graves' hyperthyroidism and ophthalmopathy.

The sequence came from a woman aged 45-65 years with Graves disease. This specimen was peripheral blood mononuclear cells (PBMCs), taken at new diagnosis, from a patient treated with antithyroid drugs. V gene TRBV5-5 combines with J gene TRBJ2-7; 7 nucleotides line up with TRBD1. CDR3 sequence (DNA): TGTGCCAGCAGCCAAAACAGACAGGGTCCCTTCTCCTACGAGCAGTACTTC. Amino acids: CASSQNRQGPFSYEQYF.